A selection of T cell receptor beta chains follows, all from one sample in a study of cytomegalovirus exposure and HLA in healthy donors. TCRdb keeps only in-frame clones here, not all; method: immunoSEQ multiplex PCR. The sample has tens of thousands of clones; more than 60% are singletons. The sequenced material came from PBMCs. The receptors originated from a male donor in good health and CMV-seropositive. Each CDR3 is given with its conserved first and last residue. D genes are given only for firm matches. Some rows mark clone size as missing; the rest say once, few, many or name a class of expanded clone.

d_call: TRBD2
v_call: TRBV4-1
j_call: TRBJ2-3
clone_size: .
cdr3_nt: TGCGCCAGCAGCCAAGATCGGCTAGCGGGAGTGAGGACAGATACGCAGTATTTT
cdr3_aa: CASSQDRLAGVRTDTQYF

d_call: .
v_call: TRBV5-6
j_call: TRBJ2-2
clone_size: .
cdr3_nt: TGTGCCAGCAGCTTCGTCGGGGAGCTGTTTTTT
cdr3_aa: CASSFVGELFF

d_call: .
v_call: TRBV18
j_call: TRBJ1-2
clone_size: .
cdr3_nt: TGTGCCAGCTCACGTAGCTCCGGCGGCTACACCTTC
cdr3_aa: CASSRSSGGYTF

d_call: TRBD1
v_call: TRBV7-8
j_call: TRBJ2-7
clone_size: .
cdr3_nt: TGTGCCAGCAGCGTCGACAGGGTAGGGTCCTACGAGCAGTACTTC
cdr3_aa: CASSVDRVGSYEQYF

d_call: .
v_call: TRBV4-2
j_call: TRBJ2-7
clone_size: .
cdr3_nt: TGTGCCAGCAGCCAAGCGTGGGACTCTCCCGTCCCCTACGAGCAGTACTTC
cdr3_aa: CASSQAWDSPVPYEQYF

d_call: .
v_call: TRBV6-5
j_call: TRBJ2-2
clone_size: .
cdr3_nt: TGTGCCAGCAGTGTTTTAGCGGCGAACACCGGGGAGCTGTTTTTT
cdr3_aa: CASSVLAANTGELFF

d_call: TRBD1
v_call: TRBV27
j_call: TRBJ1-4
clone_size: .
cdr3_nt: TGTGCCAGCGGTAGGGGCAGGGGGCGAAGCGAAAAACTGTTTTTT
cdr3_aa: CASGRGRGRSEKLFF

d_call: .
v_call: TRBV2
j_call: TRBJ1-2
clone_size: .
cdr3_nt: TGTGCCAGCAGCTTAGGGGGGCGGGGGTATGGCTACACCTTC
cdr3_aa: CASSLGGRGYGYTF

d_call: TRBD1
v_call: TRBV6-5
j_call: TRBJ1-4
clone_size: .
cdr3_nt: TGTGCCAGCAGTCGGGACAGCAGTCGGGAAAAACTGTTTTTT
cdr3_aa: CASSRDSSREKLFF

d_call: TRBD2
v_call: TRBV4-2
j_call: TRBJ2-1
clone_size: few
cdr3_nt: TGTGCCAGCAGCCACCGCACTAGCGGGAGGTTGAATGAGCAGTTCTTC
cdr3_aa: CASSHRTSGRLNEQFF

d_call: .
v_call: TRBV5-1
j_call: TRBJ2-2
clone_size: once
cdr3_nt: TGCGCCAGCAGCGTCGGGACAACGAACACCGGGGAGCTGTTTTTT
cdr3_aa: CASSVGTTNTGELFF

d_call: TRBD2
v_call: TRBV15
j_call: TRBJ2-7
clone_size: .
cdr3_nt: TGTGCCACCAGCAGAGATTGGACTAGCTCCTACGAGCAGTACTTC
cdr3_aa: CATSRDWTSSYEQYF

d_call: .
v_call: TRBV7-9
j_call: TRBJ1-2
clone_size: .
cdr3_nt: TGTGCCAGCAGCTTCATCCTTCCGGGCTATGGCTACACCTTC
cdr3_aa: CASSFILPGYGYTF

d_call: TRBD2
v_call: TRBV5-4
j_call: TRBJ2-1
clone_size: .
cdr3_nt: TGTGCCAGCAGCGAGGGACTAGCAAGCGATGAGCAGTTCTTC
cdr3_aa: CASSEGLASDEQFF

d_call: .
v_call: TRBV5-1
j_call: TRBJ2-1
clone_size: .
cdr3_nt: TGCGCCAGCAGCGGCGAGACTATTGAGCAGTTCTTC
cdr3_aa: CASSGETIEQFF

d_call: .
v_call: TRBV18
j_call: TRBJ2-1
clone_size: .
cdr3_nt: TGTGCCAGCTCACCAGGGGCGGGGAACAATGAGCAGTTCTTC
cdr3_aa: CASSPGAGNNEQFF

d_call: .
v_call: TRBV4-1
j_call: TRBJ2-5
clone_size: .
cdr3_nt: TGCGCCAGCAGCCAAGATGTGGAGGGTTGGGAGACCCAGTACTTC
cdr3_aa: CASSQDVEGWETQYF

d_call: .
v_call: TRBV7-2
j_call: TRBJ1-5
clone_size: .
cdr3_nt: TGTGCCAGCAGCTCCCCCAATACAGCCCAGCATTTT
cdr3_aa: CASSSPNTAQHF

d_call: TRBD1
v_call: TRBV5-6
j_call: TRBJ2-1
clone_size: .
cdr3_nt: TGTGCCAGCAGCCTGCCTGGGACAGATAACAATGAGCAGTTCTTC
cdr3_aa: CASSLPGTDNNEQFF

d_call: .
v_call: TRBV28
j_call: TRBJ1-3
clone_size: .
cdr3_nt: TGTGCCAGCAGTGGGACTGACTCTGGAAACACCATATATTTT
cdr3_aa: CASSGTDSGNTIYF

d_call: .
v_call: TRBV7-2
j_call: TRBJ2-2
clone_size: .
cdr3_nt: TGTGCCAGCAGCGCACAGGTAAACACCGGGGAGCTGTTTTTT
cdr3_aa: CASSAQVNTGELFF

d_call: .
v_call: TRBV20-1
j_call: TRBJ1-1
clone_size: .
cdr3_nt: TGCAGTGCTACCGGGAACACTGAAGCTTTCTTT
cdr3_aa: CSATGNTEAFF

d_call: .
v_call: TRBV19
j_call: TRBJ2-5
clone_size: .
cdr3_nt: TGTGCCAGTAGTGCCCGGAGGACAGCCCAAGAGACCCAGTACTTC
cdr3_aa: CASSARRTAQETQYF

d_call: TRBD1
v_call: TRBV18
j_call: TRBJ2-7
clone_size: .
cdr3_nt: TGTGCCAGCTCTACCCTGGACAGGGGGGGGACCTACGAGCAGTACTTC
cdr3_aa: CASSTLDRGGTYEQYF

d_call: .
v_call: TRBV5-5
j_call: TRBJ1-2
clone_size: .
cdr3_nt: TGTGCCAGCAGCTTCGTCTACGAAGATTACACCTTC
cdr3_aa: CASSFVYEDYTF

d_call: TRBD1
v_call: TRBV7-2
j_call: TRBJ2-5
clone_size: once
cdr3_nt: TGTGCCAGCAGCTTAGCAAGGACAGGGGGCGGAGAGACCCAGTACTTC
cdr3_aa: CASSLARTGGGETQYF

d_call: .
v_call: TRBV27
j_call: TRBJ2-3
clone_size: .
cdr3_nt: TGTGCCAGCAGGGCCCCGGGGGAGGCTCTTTTTACGCAGTATTTT
cdr3_aa: CASRAPGEALFTQYF

d_call: TRBD1
v_call: TRBV7-9
j_call: TRBJ1-3
clone_size: few
cdr3_nt: TGTGCCAGCACCCCTACCCAGGGACAGATCTCTGGAAACACCATATATTTT
cdr3_aa: CASTPTQGQISGNTIYF

d_call: TRBD2
v_call: TRBV5-4
j_call: TRBJ2-2
clone_size: .
cdr3_nt: TGTGCCAGCAGCCCGGGACTATTCAACACCGGGGAGCTGTTTTTT
cdr3_aa: CASSPGLFNTGELFF

d_call: .
v_call: TRBV2
j_call: TRBJ2-1
clone_size: .
cdr3_nt: TGTGCCAGCCTTAGGGCAGGGACTGGGAAGTTCTTC
cdr3_aa: CASLRAGTGKFF

d_call: TRBD2
v_call: TRBV6-6
j_call: TRBJ2-7
clone_size: .
cdr3_nt: TGTGCCAGCAGTTACGCAGCGGGAGTAGGCGAGCAGTACTTC
cdr3_aa: CASSYAAGVGEQYF

d_call: .
v_call: TRBV4-1
j_call: TRBJ1-5
clone_size: few
cdr3_nt: TGCGCCAGCAGCCAAACAGGCCACAATCAGCCCCAGCATTTT
cdr3_aa: CASSQTGHNQPQHF

d_call: .
v_call: TRBV19
j_call: TRBJ2-7
clone_size: .
cdr3_nt: TGTGCCAGTAGTATAGGAAGCAGGGTTCAAGGCTACGAGCAGTACTTC
cdr3_aa: CASSIGSRVQGYEQYF

d_call: .
v_call: TRBV10-3
j_call: TRBJ1-5
clone_size: .
cdr3_nt: TGTGCCATCAGTGACGGTAATCAGCCCCAGCATTTT
cdr3_aa: CAISDGNQPQHF

d_call: TRBD2
v_call: TRBV7-3
j_call: TRBJ2-1
clone_size: .
cdr3_nt: TGTGCCAGCAGAAAGGAGCGGGAAAGTGAGCAGTTCTTC
cdr3_aa: CASRKERESEQFF

d_call: TRBD2
v_call: TRBV5-4
j_call: TRBJ2-1
clone_size: .
cdr3_nt: TGTGCCAGCAGCTCCGGGGGTGGGTCTAGCGGGAGGGTTGAGCAGTTCTTC
cdr3_aa: CASSSGGGSSGRVEQFF